The 3 T cell receptor beta chains listed next were all sequenced from one sample in a study of a mutant IDH1 vaccine in newly diagnosed glioma. These receptors have no known antigen. The protocol was immunoSEQ multiplex PCR, while the TCRdb copy is restricted to in-frame clones and leaves out a portion. Of approximately 50,000 clones listed, 76% are singletons. Time point here: week 35, safety follow-up. Doses comprised 300 ug of mutant IDH1 20-mer peptide each, plus topical imiquimod. The sample was PBMCs, taken from a glioma patient whose treatment included an IDH1 peptide vaccine. Every receptor here comes from a man aged 35-49 years with glioma.

The V gene is TRBV19, the J gene TRBJ2-5; 8 bases are a match to TRBD1. Germline V gene data show CDR1 as LNHDA and CDR2 as SQIVND (reference sequence). The V segment lost 6 bases and the J segment 1 base; nucleotides outside the gene matches: 10. The CDR3 loop spans 16 amino acids. The CDR3, as DNA: TGTGCCAGTAGCCCGGGACAGGCCTCACCCCAAGAGACCCAGTACTTC. The encoded protein is CASSPGQASPQETQYF. Together with reference TRBV19 and TRBJ2-5, the CDR3 gives the full variable domain: DGGITQSPKYLFRKEGQNVTLSCEQNLNHDAMYWYRQDPGQGLRLIYYSQIVNDFQKGDIAEGYSVSREKKESFPLTVTSAQKNPTAFYLCASSPGQASPQETQYFGPGTRLLVL.

The chain joins TRBV25-1 to TRBJ2-3, with 8 bases matching TRBD1. V was clipped by 0 bases and J by 8 bases; unmatched bases: 7. CDR3 size: 15 residues. In germline, CDR1 is MGHDK, CDR2 SYGVNS. The CDR3 DNA reads TGTGCCAGCAGTGAATACCAGGGGGCGCGCGGTACGCAGTATTTT. Amino acids: CASSEYQGARGTQYF.

The chain recombines TRBV6-1 with TRBJ2-1, with 10 bases identical to TRBD1. This CDR3 contains 14 residues. V gave up 9 bases and J gave up 3 bases; unmatched junction bases: 5. Germline CDR1 and CDR2: MNHNS and SASEGT. CDR3 DNA sequence: TGTGCCAGTCGCCGGGACAGGGGCTACAATGAGCAGTTCTTC. This codes for CASRRDRGYNEQFF.